This T cell receptor beta chain was sequenced during a study of shared clonotypes between healthy human individuals. Points on this clone: What it recognizes is unknown.

This CDR3 is 13 amino acids long. In germline, CDR1 is GTSNPN, CDR2 SVGIG (reference sequence). The germline V and J ends were trimmed by 2 bases and 7 bases, with 11 bases remaining between them. Study-level findings and limits: Few donors restricted represented genetic and exposure-history diversity. Rarefaction showed that sequencing of sorted subsets was incomplete (despite large depth).

CD8 cells classed as naive were CD45RO-negative and positively selected for CCR7, excluding terminally differentiated effector memory CD45RA+ cells. The data were produced by immunoSEQ multiplex PCR, yet TCRdb's version contains in-frame clones alone and is incomplete. The sample shows millions of clones, roughly 95% of them seen only once. The sample consisted of naive CD8+ T cells sorted from blood. V is TRBV30 and J is TRBJ2-2; D is possibly TRBD1 (6 bases). The source is a man younger than 35 in good health. The CDR3 sequence: CAWSRQVGGELFF. The DNA of the CDR3 is TGTGCCTGGAGTAGACAGGTTGGCGGGGAGCTGTTTTTT.